Presented here are 11 T cell receptor beta chains from one specimen sequenced in a study of response to subunit inactivated influenza vaccine. Via MiXCR, TCRdb re-called the RT-PCR reads, giving one row per CDR3 protein. The sample lists approximately 500,000 distinct CDR3 sequences, roughly 13% seen once, with about 12% in the top ten. This material consisted of PBMCs from blood, taken about 6 weeks after vaccination. These receptors were collected from a man over 45 who received an inactivated influenza vaccine.

Ten or more counts support this clonotype. The chain combines TRBV25-1 with TRBJ1-2; D may be TRBD1 (5 bases). The CDR3 is 17 amino acids. Trimming left V 0 bases short and J 6 bases short, with 20 bases between. Germline values: CDR1 MGHDK, CDR2 SYGVNS. CDR3 region: CASSEYGLRAGRHGYTF. CDR3 coding DNA: TGTGCCAGCAGTGAATATGGTCTCAGGGCAGGGAGGCATGGCTACACCTTC.

This clonotype showed up many times. This rearrangement joins TRBV11-2 to TRBJ2-1, with D tentatively TRBD1 or TRBD2 (5 bases each). This CDR3 is built from 13 residues. CDR1 is SGHAT, CDR2 FQNNGV, per germline. V lost 5 bases to trimming and J lost 14 bases, with 19 bases between them. The chain's CDR3 is CASSPNQGAKKFF. CDR3 coding DNA: TGTGCCAGCAGCCCGAATCAGGGAGCGAAAAAGTTCTTC.

This chain joins TRBV18 and TRBJ2-3; 7 nucleotides align to TRBD2. CDR1 KGHSH and CDR2 LQKENI come from the germline V gene. The CDR3 loop spans 16 amino acids. With V trimmed by 6 bases and J by 1 base, 10 bases remained unmatched. The CDR3 protein is CASSPDGGGRTDTQYF. The CDR3 nucleotides are TGTGCCAGCTCCCCGGATGGCGGGGGTCGCACAGATACGCAGTATTTT.

This clonotype was seen a few times. The chain recombines TRBV6-2 or TRBV6-3 with TRBJ1-1; 11 nucleotides agree with TRBD1. V lost 6 bases, J lost 3 bases, and 12 bases stayed unmatched. This CDR3 comprises 17 residues. Germline CDR1 and CDR2: MNHEY and SVGEGT. The DNA of the CDR3 is TGTGCCAGCAGATCCTTTGGACAGGGGGCGCGGTACACTGAAGCTTTCTTT. Translating it yields CASRSFGQGARYTEAFF.

The table lists this clonotype with many counts. The chain joins TRBV20-1 to TRBJ2-1, with 8 nucleotides matching TRBD2. The ends lost 5 bases at V and 9 bases at J; junction bases unmatched: 12. CDR3 size: 14 residues. Germline V gene data show CDR1 as DFQATT and CDR2 as SNEGSKA (reference sequence). DNA for the CDR3: TGCAGTGCTCCCAGGAGCGGGAGAAGGGGTGAGCAGTTCTTC. It translates to CSAPRSGRRGEQFF.

The CDR3 DNA reads TGCGCCAGCACCCCGACAGGGGGCATGAACACTGAAGCTTTCTTT. This codes for CASTPTGGMNTEAFF. The rearrangement uses TRBV5-1 and TRBJ1-1; 10 positions match TRBD1. After removal of 6 bases from V and 0 bases from J, the junction contained 5 bases not matched to a gene. CDR3 length: 15 residues. CDR1 SGHRS and CDR2 YFSETQ come from the germline V gene. Supplemented by reference TRBV5-1 and TRBJ1-1, the full variable domain reads KAGVTQTPRYLIKTRGQQVTLSCSPISGHRSVSWYQQTPGQGLQFLFEYFSETQRNKGNFPGRFSGRQFSNSRSEMNVSTLELGDSALYLCASTPTGGMNTEAFFGQGTRLTVV.

V and J are TRBV27 and TRBJ2-7; perhaps TRBD2 as D (6 bases). CDR3 size: 16 residues. Per the germline V gene, CDR1 is MNHEY and CDR2 is SMNVEV (reference sequence). V lost 6 bases, J lost 4 bases, and 22 bases lay in between. The CDR3 region is CASRSSKRASPYEQYF. The CDR3 DNA follows: TGTGCCAGCAGGTCCTCGAAGCGGGCCTCCCCATACGAGCAGTACTTC.

The V gene is TRBV2, the J gene TRBJ2-3, with 10 bases identical to TRBD2. Germline values: CDR1 SNHLY, CDR2 FYNNEI. The junction had 2 bases not matched to a gene; V was cut back by 4 bases and J by 1 base. The CDR3 consists of 15 residues. CDR3 amino acids: CASSVSGRGTDTQYF. CDR3 coding DNA: TGTGCCAGCAGTGTCAGCGGGAGGGGCACAGATACGCAGTATTTT.

The chain has TRBV24-1 and TRBJ2-2; D is perhaps TRBD1 (5 bases). The length of the CDR3 is 13 residues. CDR1 and CDR2 (germline): KGHDR, SFDVKD. The germline V and J ends were trimmed by 9 bases and 4 bases, with 11 bases remaining between them. Here the CDR3 reads CATSSRVTGELFF. The CDR3 DNA reads as TGTGCCACCTCTTCCAGGGTCACCGGGGAGCTGTTTTTT.

The chain combines TRBV28 with TRBJ2-3; 7 positions match TRBD1. The junction had 8 bases not matched to a gene; V was cut back by 3 bases and J by 2 bases. Germline assignment: CDR1 MDHEN and CDR2 SYDVKM. The CDR3 runs 16 residues. The CDR3 DNA follows: TGTGCCAGCAGTTTGGAGGACAGGAGTTACACAGATACGCAGTATTTT. This codes for CASSLEDRSYTDTQYF.

The CDR3 is CASSATFGTGVGANYGYTF. The CDR3 DNA reads as TGTGCCAGCAGTGCAACCTTTGGGACAGGGGTCGGAGCTAACTATGGCTACACCTTC. The chain joins TRBV11-1 to TRBJ1-2, with 10 positions matching TRBD1. The CDR3 sequence is 19 residues long. Germline trimming cut 6 bases from V and 0 bases from J; bases unmatched to any gene: 16. The germline V gene encodes CDR1 SGHAT and CDR2 FQDESV (reference sequence).